Listed below are T cell receptor beta chains from one sample, sequenced in a study of shared clonotypes between healthy human individuals. Sequencing used immunoSEQ multiplex PCR; TCRdb keeps in-frame clones, though not all of them. Among approximately 1.1 million clones listed, around 78% were seen once. The sample consisted of memory CD4+ T cells from PBMCs. The receptor set was obtained from a man in his late teens or twenties in good health. Some clones in this sample may be carry-over from other donors' samples. Both conserved end residues are part of each CDR3. D genes are given only for firm matches. Not every row has a clone size; where given, it reads once, few, many or a size class.

j_call clone_size d_call v_call cdr3_nt cdr3_aa
TRBJ1-2 few . TRBV28 TGTGCCAGCAGTAAACCAGGGGTCTATGGCTACACCTTC CASSKPGVYGYTF
TRBJ2-1 once . TRBV9 TGTGCCAGCAGCGTCGGGGGCAGGGGAAATGAGCAGTTCTTC CASSVGGRGNEQFF
TRBJ1-1 . TRBD1 TRBV23-1 TGCGCCAGCAGTCAATCCCGGACAGGGGGGACTGAAGCTTTCTTT CASSQSRTGGTEAFF
TRBJ2-7 many TRBD1 TRBV27 TGTGCCAGCAGTTCAATCGGACAGGGTTCCTACGAGCAGTACTTC CASSSIGQGSYEQYF
TRBJ2-5 . TRBD2 TRBV4-2 TGTGCCAGCAGCCAAGAAGTGACCGGGAGGGACGAGACCCAGTACTTC CASSQEVTGRDETQYF
TRBJ2-7 few . TRBV7-2 TGTGCCAGCAGCCCGGAGATACCGCGGCAGTACTTC CASSPEIPRQYF
TRBJ2-7 . . TRBV19 TGTGCCAGTAGTAGGGGACCACTCTACGAGCAGTACTTC CASSRGPLYEQYF
TRBJ2-6 . . TRBV7-9 TGTGCCAGCAGCTTAGAACCAGGGAGGGGGACCAACGTCCTGACTTTC CASSLEPGRGTNVLTF
TRBJ1-2 . . TRBV29-1 TGCAGCGTTGAACGGGACCGTCAAGGGTATGGCTACACCTTC CSVERDRQGYGYTF
TRBJ2-7 . . TRBV11-2 TGTGCCAGCAGCTTAAACTACCCCTACGAGCAGTACTTC CASSLNYPYEQYF
TRBJ2-1 . . TRBV30 TGTGCCTGGAGTGCCGGGACAAGGGCAAGCAATGAGCAGTTCTTC CAWSAGTRASNEQFF
TRBJ2-6 . TRBD1 TRBV6-1 TGTGCCAGCAGTGGGGGGACAGGGGGCTCTGGGGCCAACGTCCTGACTTTC CASSGGTGGSGANVLTF
TRBJ1-1 . TRBD1 TRBV6-1 TGTGCCAGCAGGATCAGGGGGCGGAACACTGAAGCTTTCTTT CASRIRGRNTEAFF
TRBJ2-3 . . TRBV5-1 TGCGCCAGCAGCACCCAGGGGTCCGATACGCAGTATTTT CASSTQGSDTQYF
TRBJ2-3 . TRBD1 TRBV29-1 TGCAGCGTTTCCTCCCCAGGGGGCGGCACAGATACGCAGTATTTT CSVSSPGGGTDTQYF
TRBJ2-7 . TRBD2 TRBV5-4 TGTGCCAGCAGCTTTGAGCGGGAATCCTACGAGCAGTACTTC CASSFERESYEQYF
TRBJ2-7 . TRBD2 TRBV30 TGTGCCTGGAGAATGACTAGCGGGAGCTACGAGCAGTACTTC CAWRMTSGSYEQYF
TRBJ1-4 . TRBD1 TRBV19 TGTGCCAGCAAAGACAGGGGGAAGACCCCCGAAAAACTGTTTTTT CASKDRGKTPEKLFF
TRBJ2-7 . TRBD1 TRBV9 TGTGCCAGCAGCGTAGGGACAGGGTATATTTCCTACGAGCAGTACTTC CASSVGTGYISYEQYF
TRBJ1-1 few TRBD1 TRBV6-1 TGTGCCGTAGACAGGGGCGGCACTGAAGCTTTCTTT CAVDRGGTEAFF
TRBJ2-7 . . TRBV11-3 TGTGCCAGCAGCCCCGGAGGGAGCGAGCAGTACTTC CASSPGGSEQYF
TRBJ1-2 . TRBD1 TRBV5-1 TGCGCCAGCAGTTGGCAGGGGGCGAACTATGGCTACACCTTC CASSWQGANYGYTF
TRBJ1-3 . . TRBV6-5 TGTGCCAGCAGTTACCGGCTCTCTGGAAACACCATATATTTT CASSYRLSGNTIYF
TRBJ1-6 . . TRBV11-2 TGTGCCAGCAGCTTAGGGGTCGTCGCACCCCTCCACTTT CASSLGVVAPLHF
TRBJ1-3 . . TRBV30 TGTGCCTGGGCCGTATCCTCTGGAAACACCATATATTTT CAWAVSSGNTIYF
TRBJ1-5 many . TRBV6-7 TGTGCCAGCGGAGTATCCTGGGGCGGGTTCAATCAGCCCCAGCATTTT CASGVSWGGFNQPQHF
TRBJ1-4 once . TRBV6-1 TGTGCCAGCAGGGGCGGAAATGAAAAACTGTTTTTT CASRGGNEKLFF
TRBJ2-3 . . TRBV5-1 TGCGCCAGCAGCTTGGACTCATCGGGAGCCACAGATACGCAGTATTTT CASSLDSSGATDTQYF
TRBJ1-1 few . TRBV7-9 TGTGCCAGCAGTCAAATGGGAGGGGAGAACACTGAAGCTTTCTTT CASSQMGGENTEAFF
TRBJ2-5 . TRBD1 TRBV7-9 TGTGCCAGCAGCGAACAGGGGCAAGAGACCCAGTACTTC CASSEQGQETQYF
TRBJ1-2 . . TRBV9 TGTGCCAGCAGCGTAGCTACGGGAAGCTATGGCTACACCTTC CASSVATGSYGYTF